The source of this T cell receptor beta chain is a study of shared clonotypes between healthy human individuals. The V gene lost 3 bases and the J gene lost 0 bases, with 7 bases spanning the gap. There are 14 residues in the CDR3. Looked up from germline, CDR1 is SGHRS and CDR2 is YFSETQ. Deep was the level at which the assay was run. An approximately 200 ng quantity of DNA, approximately 29,000 T cell genomes, went into the sorted-subset replicate PCRs. Profiled with immunoSEQ multiplex PCR; TCRdb holds only in-frame clones, not every one. The sample lists more than 850,000 clones, 75% to 80% occurring once. The donors were adults (healthy and HIV-negative) with no recent acute infections or vaccinations. Only Caucasian adults living in Nashville, Tennessee made up the donor group.

Sequencing was done on a sample of memory CD4+ T cells from PBMCs. Subset specified: CD45RA-negative fraction. The rearrangement joins TRBV5-1 to TRBJ1-3; a weak D match, TRBD1 (5 bases). The receptor was derived from a man aged 18 to 29 in good health. Some clones in this sample may be carry-over from other donors' samples. The CDR3 reads CASSWGLSGNTIYF. CDR3 bases: TGCGCCAGCAGCTGGGGCCTCTCTGGAAACACCATATATTTT.